The 24 T cell receptor beta chains listed next were all sequenced from one sample in a study of PD-1 blockade in classical Hodgkin lymphoma. Produced via immunoSEQ multiplex PCR; TCRdb's table is partial and in-frame only. The repertoire holds tens of thousands of clones, with 65% to 90% as singletons. All patients experienced relapse after autologous stem cell transplantation, and brentuximab vedotin exposure was variable. The specimen comprised peripheral blood mononuclear cells (PBMCs), sampled at baseline. The receptors here all came from a human donor with classical Hodgkin lymphoma.

V usage is TRBV2 and J usage is TRBJ1-2; 8 bases agree with TRBD1. The CDR3 loop spans 15 amino acids. Per germline, CDR1 SNHLY and CDR2 FYNNEI. After removal of 8 bases from V and 6 bases from J, the junction contained 14 bases not matched to a gene. The CDR3 bases are TGTGCCAGCGGCCTCTTAAGGCAGGGGGCGGATGGCTACACCTTC. It codes for CASGLLRQGADGYTF. Based on the CDR3 plus reference TRBV2 and TRBJ1-2, the full variable domain is EPEVTQTPSHQVTQMGQEVILRCVPISNHLYFYWYRQILGQKVEFLVSFYNNEISEKSEIFDDQFSVERPDGSNFTLKIRSTKLEDSAMYFCASGLLRQGADGYTFGSGTRLTVV.

This clone has only one observation. The CDR3 nucleotides are TGTGCCAGCAGCCTTTTGCAGGTCCAATTCTCGTACGAGCAGTACTTC. Protein: CASSLLQVQFSYEQYF. This chain uses TRBV14 with TRBJ2-7; D is unresolved. CDR1 and CDR2 from the germline V gene are SGHDN and FVKESK. CDR3 length equals 16 residues. V lost 4 bases and J 4 bases, leaving 20 bases between the germline ends.

The J gene is TRBJ2-1, the V gene TRBV2, with 11 bases aligning to TRBD2. Losses at the gene ends were 6 bases for V and 8 bases for J; bases not matched to a gene: 9. The CDR3 has 15 amino acids. The germline V gene has CDR1 SNHLY and CDR2 FYNNEI. The CDR3 DNA is TGTGCCAGCAGGGGTTCTAGCGGGGGGTCGTATGAGCAGTTCTTC. The encoded protein is CASRGSSGGSYEQFF.

V usage is TRBV19 and J usage is TRBJ1-3; 10 bases align to TRBD1. V shed 3 bases and J 4 bases; nucleotides not matched to a gene: 0. The CDR3 loop spans 14 amino acids. Germline assignment: CDR1 LNHDA and CDR2 SQIVND (reference sequence). The chain's CDR3 is CASSMDRGGNTIYF. CDR3 nucleotide sequence: TGTGCCAGTAGTATGGACAGGGGGGGAAACACCATATATTTT.

V is TRBV7-2 and J is TRBJ1-2; 12 nucleotides align to TRBD1. After removal of 2 bases from V and 8 bases from J, the junction contained 6 bases not matched to a gene. The CDR3 consists of 15 residues. Germline CDR1 is SGHTA and CDR2 is FQGNSA. The chain's CDR3 is CASSLMGQGAWGYTF. CDR3 DNA: TGTGCCAGCAGCTTAATGGGACAGGGGGCATGGGGCTACACCTTC.

The sample holds a few counts of this clone. The rearrangement joins TRBV18 to TRBJ2-7; D may be TRBD1 or TRBD2 (7 bases each). V was pared by 6 bases and J by 4 bases, with 16 bases between. Per germline, CDR1 KGHSH and CDR2 LQKENI. CDR3 length: 14 residues. Here the CDR3 reads CASSQGDYRYEQYF. The CDR3 DNA reads TGTGCCAGCTCCCAGGGGGACTACCGATACGAGCAGTACTTC.

The CDR3 sequence: CASSQSWGNTYEQYF. In DNA form, the CDR3 reads TGCGCCAGCAGCCAATCATGGGGGAACACCTACGAGCAGTACTTC. This chain links TRBV4-3 with TRBJ2-7, with D perhaps matching TRBD1 or TRBD2 (5 bases each). This CDR3 is 15 amino acids long. Trimming stripped 2 bases from V and 2 bases from J, with 13 bases between. CDR1 LGHNA and CDR2 YSLEER come from the germline V gene.

V is TRBV4-3 and J is TRBJ1-2; D not certain. V was cut by 0 bases and J by 8 bases, with 13 bases left in between. The germline CDR1 and CDR2 sequences are LGHNA and YSLEER. The CDR3 extends over 14 amino acids. CDR3 protein: CASSQDLQERGYTF. The CDR3 DNA sequence: TGCGCCAGCAGCCAAGATTTGCAGGAGAGAGGCTACACCTTC.

The chain couples TRBV28 to TRBJ1-2; D remains ambiguous. Germline values: CDR1 MDHEN, CDR2 SYDVKM. The CDR3 sequence is 12 residues long. V dropped 2 bases and J dropped 3 bases, with 4 bases sitting between them. This CDR3 reads CASSLGDYGYTF. CDR3 DNA sequence: TGTGCCAGCAGTTTAGGGGACTATGGCTACACCTTC.

This CDR3 reads CASSPGQSNDDYTF. CDR3 in DNA: TGTGCCAGCTCACCAGGGCAGTCAAACGATGACTACACCTTC. The chain joins TRBV18 to TRBJ1-2; D remains unclear. V dropped 2 bases and J dropped 10 bases, with 17 bases sitting between them. CDR3 size: 14 residues. Germline loops: CDR1 KGHSH, CDR2 LQKENI.

For the CDR3, the DNA is TGTGCCATCAGGGCGGGACTAGCGGGCGCTAGCTCCTACAATGAGCAGTTCTTC. Its translation: CAIRAGLAGASSYNEQFF. V and J are TRBV10-3 and TRBJ2-1, with TRBD2 matching over 12 bases. Trimming removed 6 bases from V and 0 bases from J; junction bases left unmatched: 9. This CDR3 region has 18 residues. Germline V gene sequence: CDR1 ENHRY, CDR2 SYGVKD.

The chain recombines TRBV7-9 with TRBJ2-2; possible D gene TRBD1, 6 bases. The CDR3 is 16 residues long. Trimming shortened V by 5 bases and J by 2 bases, and 15 bases separated the two germline ends. Germline V gene lookup returns CDR1 SEHNR and CDR2 FQNEAQ (reference sequence). This CDR3 reads CASSQQKGVNTGELFF. CDR3 coding DNA: TGTGCCAGCAGCCAACAAAAGGGGGTAAACACCGGGGAGCTGTTTTTT. Full variable domain (rest looked up from reference TRBV7-9 and TRBJ2-2): DTGVSQNPRHKITKRGQNVTFRCDPISEHNRLYWYRQTLGQGPEFLTYFQNEAQLEKSRLLSDRFSAERPKGSFSTLEIQRTEQGDSAMYLCASSQQKGVNTGELFFGEGSRLTVL.

The chain recombines TRBV25-1 with TRBJ2-1; 7 positions agree with TRBD2. The CDR3 loop spans 14 amino acids. V lost 7 bases, J lost 8 bases, and 11 bases stayed unmatched. From germline, CDR1 is MGHDK and CDR2 SYGVNS. CDR3 nucleotide sequence: TGTGCCAGCACCGACCAATTAGCGGGCGATGAGCAGTTCTTC. Protein sequence: CASTDQLAGDEQFF. Full variable domain (remainder filled in from reference TRBV25-1 and TRBJ2-1): EADIYQTPRYLVIGTGKKITLECSQTMGHDKMYWYQQDPGMELHLIHYSYGVNSTEKGDLSSESTVSRIRTEHFPLTLESARPSHTSQYLCASTDQLAGDEQFFGPGTRLTVL.

The rearrangement joins TRBV15 to TRBJ1-5; maybe TRBD1 (6 bases). From germline, CDR1 is LNHNV and CDR2 YYDKDF (reference sequence). The CDR3 has 14 residues. With 0 bases removed from V and 4 bases from J, the gap between germline ends came to 7 bases. This CDR3 reads CATSRDGQNQPQHF. The CDR3 coding sequence is TGTGCCACCAGCAGAGATGGACAGAATCAGCCCCAGCATTTT.

This chain links TRBV7-2 with TRBJ1-4; possible D gene TRBD1, 5 bases. The V gene's germline CDR1 is SGHTA and CDR2 FQGNSA. The V end was cut by 5 bases, the J end by 8 bases, with 18 bases between. The CDR3 loop spans 15 amino acids. CDR3 sequence reads: CASSPRQITSEKLFF. In DNA, the CDR3 is TGTGCCAGCAGCCCCCGACAGATAACTTCGGAAAAACTGTTTTTT.

The chain joins TRBV29-1 to TRBJ2-5; D unclear. The V gene lost 4 bases and the J gene lost 0 bases, with 6 bases spanning the gap. In germline, CDR1 is SQVTM, CDR2 ANQGSEA. This CDR3 comprises 12 residues. The CDR3 protein is CSVGGHQETQYF. DNA of the CDR3: TGCAGCGTTGGAGGCCACCAAGAGACCCAGTACTTC.

This clone was picked up one time. The chain employs TRBV23-1 and TRBJ2-7; the D is unclear. TRBV23-1 is assigned to the ORF class and has an uncertain function. The CDR3 consists of 12 residues. Between the trimmed V and J ends, which lost 4 bases and 2 bases, there was a span of 6 bases. The CDR3 sequence is CASSPGPYEQYF. The DNA of the CDR3 is TGCGCCAGCAGTCCCGGCCCCTACGAGCAGTACTTC.

This chain uses TRBV6-4 with TRBJ2-7; D gene uncertain. The CDR3 is 15 residues long. Germline CDR1 is MRHNA and CDR2 is SNTAGT. Trimming took off 0 bases at V and 2 bases at J, with 11 bases between the two ends. The CDR3: CASSDSDDLTYEQYF. The CDR3 bases are TGTGCCAGCAGTGACTCAGACGATCTTACCTACGAGCAGTACTTC.

The chain couples TRBV7-3 to TRBJ2-1; tentative D call: TRBD1 (5 bases). CDR3 length equals 12 residues. V was cut by 5 bases and J by 8 bases, with 10 bases left in between. Germline CDR1 is SGHTA and CDR2 is FQGTGA. Here the CDR3 reads CASSNRFDEQFF. The DNA for the CDR3 is TGTGCCAGCAGCAACAGGTTCGATGAGCAGTTCTTC.

This CDR3 reads CASTLSLAHYNEQFF. CDR3 bases: TGCGCCAGCACCCTCTCCCTAGCCCATTACAATGAGCAGTTCTTC. The chain employs TRBV10-2 and TRBJ2-1; D may be TRBD2 (5 bases). CDR1 and CDR2 from the germline V gene are WSHSY and SAAADI. The CDR3 is 15 amino acids. The V end lost 7 bases, the J end lost 4 bases, and 17 bases lay between the germline ends.

V gene TRBV7-2 combines with J gene TRBJ2-1; D not certain. CDR1 and CDR2 from the germline V gene are SGHTA and FQGNSA. V lost 1 base and J 0 bases, leaving 7 bases between the germline ends. CDR3 length equals 15 residues. The CDR3 DNA is TGTGCCAGCAGCTTAGGGCCCAGCTCCTACAATGAGCAGTTCTTC. It translates to CASSLGPSSYNEQFF.

The chain recombines TRBV5-1 with TRBJ1-2, with 8 bases that match TRBD1. This CDR3 is built from 13 residues. After removal of 5 bases from V and 7 bases from J, the junction contained 7 bases not matched to a gene. Germline CDR1 reads SGHRS; CDR2 reads YFSETQ. The CDR3 is CASRAPGGSGYTF. DNA for the CDR3: TGCGCCAGCAGAGCCCCAGGGGGCTCTGGCTACACCTTC.

This clone was detected only a few times. The chain combines TRBV4-2 with TRBJ2-2; D ambiguous. The CDR3 spans 16 residues. The ends were cut back, 1 base at V and 6 bases at J, with 15 bases in the middle. Germline CDR1 and CDR2: LGHNA and YNFKEQ. The CDR3 bases are TGTGCCAGCAGCCAAGCCATACTATTCTGGGCCGGGGAGCTGTTTTTT. It translates to CASSQAILFWAGELFF.

This clone appeared once. The chain carries TRBV2 and TRBJ1-4, with 7 bases fitting TRBD1. The CDR3 loop spans 15 amino acids. J gave up 7 bases and V 3 bases, and 8 bases lay outside the gene matches. The germline CDR1 and CDR2 sequences are SNHLY and FYNNEI. CDR3 loop: CASSEGQPGGEKLFF. The CDR3 DNA reads as TGTGCCAGCAGTGAGGGACAGCCCGGTGGTGAAAAACTGTTTTTT.